This entry concerns a single T cell receptor beta chain. The antigen remains unidentified. The CDR3 length is 16 residues. In germline, CDR1 is LGHNA, CDR2 YNFKEQ. With V trimmed by 0 bases and J by 7 bases, 6 bases remained unmatched. Some clones are missing from TCRdb's copy, which holds only in-frame ones; the method was immunoSEQ multiplex PCR. The sample includes 45,000 to 60,000 clones, more than 70% of them seen just once. This sample is drawn from a study of OX40 agonist ivuxolimab in advanced cancers. Study-wide points: Low normalized T-cell clonal expansion was additionally recorded for some nonresponders.

This receptor was identified in an adult with an advanced solid tumor such as melanoma, head and neck, liver or kidney cancer. The sample in question was CD4+ or CD8+ T cells sorted from blood, obtained in a trial of the OX40 agonist ivuxolimab. This chain joins TRBV4-2 and TRBJ2-2, with 9 nucleotides matching TRBD1. The CDR3 sequence: CASSQEHRGQSGELFF. In nucleotides, the CDR3 is TGTGCCAGCAGCCAAGAACACAGGGGGCAAAGCGGGGAGCTGTTTTTT.